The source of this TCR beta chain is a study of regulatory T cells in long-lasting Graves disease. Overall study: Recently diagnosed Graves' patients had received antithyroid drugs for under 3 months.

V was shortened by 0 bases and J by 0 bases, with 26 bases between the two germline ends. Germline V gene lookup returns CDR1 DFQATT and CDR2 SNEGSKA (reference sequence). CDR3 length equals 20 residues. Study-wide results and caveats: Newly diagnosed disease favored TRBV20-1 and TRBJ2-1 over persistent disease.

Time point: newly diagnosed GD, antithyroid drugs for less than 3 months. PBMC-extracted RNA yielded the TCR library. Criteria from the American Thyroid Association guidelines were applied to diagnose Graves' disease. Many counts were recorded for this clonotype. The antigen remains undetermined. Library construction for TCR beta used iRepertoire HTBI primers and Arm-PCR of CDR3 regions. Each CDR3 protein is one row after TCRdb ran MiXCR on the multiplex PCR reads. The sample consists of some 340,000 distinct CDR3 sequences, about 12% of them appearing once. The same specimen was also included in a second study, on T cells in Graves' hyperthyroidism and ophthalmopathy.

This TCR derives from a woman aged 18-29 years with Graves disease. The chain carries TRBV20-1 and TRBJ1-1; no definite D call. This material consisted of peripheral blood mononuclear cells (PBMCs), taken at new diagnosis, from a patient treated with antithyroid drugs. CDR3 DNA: TGCAGTGCTAGAGATCTATCGGGAATGGGCGTACCTCGATTGAACACTGAAGCTTTCTTT. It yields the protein CSARDLSGMGVPRLNTEAFF.